The next 27 T cell receptor beta chains were all read from a single sample in a study of human T cells and chemical hapten exposure (dated by TCRdb to the early 2020s). What this sample's time point label stands for: patch test 1, 2 weeks after DPC sensitization. The treatment or condition label on this specimen signifies: therapeutic diphenylcyclopropenone sensitization with weekly scalp DPC. Libraries were constructed by RACE. TCRdb shows the sequencer as NextSeq 500. Starting from the raw public reads, TCRdb applied fastp trimming at Q25, assembled clones with MiXCR and retained in-frame beta chains. A single entry per CDR3 protein holds the most common genes and DNA from its merged rows. For this sample there are around 380,000 distinct CDR3 sequences; around 4.8% appear just once. Of the sample, under 3% is held by the ten largest clones. Sequenced here: whole blood, sampled in connection with sensitization to the hapten diphenylcyclopropenone (DPC). The source is a woman aged 45-59 years with alopecia areata. Some clones in this sample may be carry-over from other donors' samples.

At least ten counts were recorded for this clonotype. The chain recombines TRBV6-5 with TRBJ1-2; no clear D. The V end lost 6 bases, the J end lost 4 bases, and 15 bases lay between the germline ends. Germline V gives CDR1 MNHEY, CDR2 SVGAGI. CDR3 length: 14 residues. The CDR3 spells CASRVGGPLYGYTF. CDR3 in DNA: TGTGCCAGCAGAGTGGGAGGGCCCCTCTATGGCTACACCTTC.

This clonotype was detected many times. The chain is built from TRBV29-1 and TRBJ1-1; D not resolved. CDR3 length: 12 residues. Trimming shortened V by 7 bases and J by 4 bases, and 13 bases separated the two germline ends. CDR1 SQVTM and CDR2 ANQGSEA come from the germline V gene. The CDR3: CSGGQVGTEAFF. CDR3 DNA: TGCAGCGGCGGTCAGGTCGGCACTGAAGCTTTCTTT.

The sample holds a few counts of this clonotype. This chain links TRBV5-4 with TRBJ2-5, with 8 bases matching TRBD1. The CDR3 is 14 amino acids. Germline loops: CDR1 SGHNT, CDR2 YYREEE (reference sequence). Trimming at V came to 5 bases and at J to 3 bases, leaving 6 bases not matched to a gene. The CDR3 region has the DNA TGTGCCAGCAGGGGTGGACAGGGCGAAGAGACCCAGTACTTC. This codes for CASRGGQGEETQYF.

This clonotype was seen a handful of times. V gene TRBV29-1 combines with J gene TRBJ2-1, with TRBD1 matching over 9 bases. This CDR3 region has 13 residues. Germline V gives CDR1 SQVTM, CDR2 ANQGSEA. V was pared by 7 bases and J by 3 bases, with 4 bases of the junction left unmatched. The CDR3 region is CSAPGQGYNEQFF. The CDR3 DNA sequence: TGCAGCGCACCGGGACAGGGCTACAATGAGCAGTTCTTC.

This clonotype was detected a few times. J is TRBJ1-5 and V is TRBV4-1; weak D call: TRBD1 (5 bases). The ends were cut back, 7 bases at V and 0 bases at J, with 22 bases in the middle. The V gene's germline CDR1 is MGHRA and CDR2 YSYEKL. The CDR3 is 18 amino acids. The CDR3 region has the DNA TGCGCCAGCATCCTCTTAATGGGGGGTGGCGATAGCAATCAGCCCCAGCATTTT. Translating it yields CASILLMGGGDSNQPQHF.

The rearrangement joins TRBV10-3 to TRBJ1-6; 8 nucleotides align to TRBD1. This CDR3 has 13 residues. The J segment lost 10 bases and the V segment lost 7 bases, leaving 6 bases of the junction unmatched. CDR1 ENHRY and CDR2 SYGVKD come from the germline V gene. CDR3 residues: CAITTGGSSPLHF. The DNA for the CDR3 is TGTGCCATCACCACAGGGGGAAGCTCACCCCTCCACTTT.

Many counts were recorded for this clonotype. The genes are TRBV14 and TRBJ1-6; D possibly corresponds to TRBD1 (6 bases). Germline V gene sequence: CDR1 SGHDN, CDR2 FVKESK. The germline V and J ends were trimmed by 3 bases and 8 bases, with 8 bases remaining between them. CDR3 length: 13 residues. CDR3 nucleotides: TGTGCCAGCAGCCACAGGGGTTATTCACCCCTCCACTTT. Amino acids: CASSHRGYSPLHF.

The chain has TRBV5-1 and TRBJ2-1, with D maybe TRBD1 (5 bases). V was pared by 4 bases and J by 9 bases, with 11 bases between. CDR3 length: 12 amino acids. Germline values: CDR1 SGHRS, CDR2 YFSETQ. DNA of the CDR3: TGCGCCAGCAGCCCTCCCCAGGGTGAGCAGTTCTTC. Protein product: CASSPPQGEQFF.

The table lists this clonotype with many counts. V and J are TRBV29-1 and TRBJ1-1; D uncertain. V dropped 3 bases and J dropped 0 bases, with 5 bases sitting between them. CDR3 length: 12 residues. The germline CDR1 and CDR2 sequences are SQVTM and ANQGSEA. CDR3 coding DNA: TGCAGCGTTGACAGACTGAACACTGAAGCTTTCTTT. This sequence encodes CSVDRLNTEAFF.

This chain uses TRBV12-3 or TRBV12-4 with TRBJ2-3; 7 bases are shared with TRBD2. The CDR3 contains 14 residues. The junction had 4 bases not matched to a gene; V was cut back by 5 bases and J by 2 bases. The CDR3 bases are TGTGCCAGCAGTATGGGGGGGACCACAGATACGCAGTATTTT. The encoded protein is CASSMGGTTDTQYF.

This clonotype was detected ten times or more. The rearrangement links TRBV7-2 to TRBJ2-6; 7 bases fit TRBD1. The CDR3 covers 19 residues. Germline V gives CDR1 SGHTA, CDR2 FQGNSA. Germline trimming cut 3 bases from V and 5 bases from J; bases unmatched to any gene: 16. The CDR3 nucleotides read TGTGCCAGCAGCTTGTCTCCGGGACAGATCTCTTCACGGGCCAACGTCCTGACTTTC. Amino acids: CASSLSPGQISSRANVLTF.

This clonotype was counted at least ten times. The V gene is TRBV9, the J gene TRBJ1-6; D possibly corresponds to TRBD1 (5 bases). With 0 bases removed from V and 10 bases from J, the gap between germline ends came to 11 bases. The CDR3 extends over 14 amino acids. CDR1 is SGDLS, CDR2 YYNGEE, per germline. This CDR3 reads CASSVDQGGSPLHF. The CDR3 DNA reads TGTGCCAGCAGCGTAGATCAGGGTGGCTCACCCCTCCACTTT.

This clonotype was observed at least ten times. The rearrangement joins TRBV28 to TRBJ1-2; 7 bases fit TRBD1. The ends lost 5 bases at V and 8 bases at J; junction bases unmatched: 11. The CDR3 sequence is 14 residues long. CDR1 and CDR2 from the germline V gene are MDHEN and SYDVKM. The CDR3: CASSPPGQGGGYTF. The CDR3 region has the DNA TGTGCCAGCAGTCCCCCGGGGCAGGGGGGAGGCTACACCTTC.

The chain is built from TRBV28 and TRBJ2-7, with no clear D. With 8 bases removed from V and 0 bases from J, the gap between germline ends came to 14 bases. The CDR3 has 14 amino acids. CDR1 and CDR2 from the germline V gene are MDHEN and SYDVKM. CDR3 nucleotide sequence: TGTGCCAGCCATTTCGCTGCGGCCTCCTACGAGCAGTACTTC. Translating gives CASHFAAASYEQYF.

This clonotype was detected many times. The gene calls are TRBV3-1 and TRBJ2-2, with D uncertain. The length of the CDR3 is 15 residues. V lost 0 bases to trimming and J lost 8 bases, with 13 bases between them. Germline V lookup: CDR1 LGHDT, CDR2 YNNKEL (reference sequence). CDR3: CASSQEPAGPGELFF. CDR3 nucleotide sequence: TGTGCCAGCAGCCAAGAACCGGCAGGACCGGGGGAGCTGTTTTTT.

The chain links TRBV10-3 to TRBJ1-1; 7 positions agree with TRBD1. The V and J ends lost 4 bases and 4 bases, in that order; junction bases with no gene match: 3. The CDR3 contains 13 residues. From germline, CDR1 is ENHRY and CDR2 SYGVKD. The CDR3 sequence is CAISAAGGTEAFF. The CDR3 region has the DNA TGTGCCATCAGTGCGGCAGGGGGCACTGAAGCTTTCTTT.

The CDR3, as DNA: TGCAGTGCTAGAGATCAGGTCGAGCAGTACTTC. Translation: CSARDQVEQYF. The chain is built from TRBV20-1 and TRBJ2-7; D remains unclear. Germline V CDR1 and CDR2: DFQATT, SNEGSKA (reference sequence). V dropped 0 bases and J dropped 6 bases, with 6 bases sitting between them. The CDR3 length is 11 residues.

This clonotype occurred many times. Because it lacks the conserved phenylalanine or tryptophan at the end, this CDR3 is likely a read error. Because the CDR3's place on the DNA is in doubt, the DNA is left out and the CDR3 is given as listed by TCRdb. This sequence joins TRBV24-1 and TRBJ2-4; the table's D call, TRBD1, has no DNA check behind it. The CDR3 length equals 11 residues, ends included. Per germline, CDR1 KGHDR and CDR2 SFDVKD. CDR3 loop: CATNGHDRGPV.

This clonotype was recorded many times. The chain has TRBV29-1 and TRBJ1-4; D is uncertain. Germline CDR1 and CDR2: SQVTM and ANQGSEA. V was shortened by 7 bases and J by 5 bases, with 14 bases between the two germline ends. The CDR3 sequence is 13 residues long. CDR3 sequence: CSGILNGNEKLFF. CDR3 nucleotides: TGCAGCGGGATACTTAATGGGAATGAAAAACTGTTTTTT.

The V and J genes are TRBV10-3 and TRBJ2-2; perhaps TRBD2 as D (6 bases). The V gene's germline CDR1 is ENHRY and CDR2 SYGVKD. The CDR3 covers 16 residues. The V end was cut by 7 bases, the J end by 1 base, with 16 bases between. The CDR3 sequence: CAITHGGERNTGELFF. CDR3 nucleotide sequence: TGTGCCATCACCCACGGGGGAGAGAGGAACACCGGGGAGCTGTTTTTT.

There are many counts of this clonotype. The genes are TRBV3-1 and TRBJ2-3; no clear D gene. V was trimmed by 4 bases and J by 4 bases, leaving 9 bases between them. The CDR3 length is 13 residues. Looked up from germline, CDR1 is LGHDT and CDR2 is YNNKEL (reference sequence). CDR3 sequence: CASSRPPADTQYF. CDR3 nucleotide sequence: TGTGCCAGCAGCCGGCCCCCGGCAGATACGCAGTATTTT.

This clonotype showed up many times. The chain recombines TRBV11-2 with TRBJ2-7; 8 nucleotides agree with TRBD1. The length of the CDR3 is 15 residues. J was trimmed by 4 bases and V by 5 bases; bases with no gene match: 10. Germline V gene lookup returns CDR1 SGHAT and CDR2 FQNNGV. CDR3 in DNA: TGTGCCAGCAGCACCCCCCGGACAGGGTGGTACGAGCAGTACTTC. It yields the protein CASSTPRTGWYEQYF.

There are a few counts of this clonotype. J is TRBJ2-2 and V is TRBV6-5; D is possibly TRBD1 (6 bases). The CDR3 is 15 amino acids. Trimming took off 0 bases at V and 3 bases at J, with 8 bases between the two ends. Germline V CDR1 and CDR2: MNHEY, SVGAGI. CDR3 sequence (DNA): TGTGCCAGCAGTTACTCGGGGACATACACCGGGGAGCTGTTTTTT. As protein: CASSYSGTYTGELFF.

The rearrangement uses TRBV20-1 and TRBJ2-7; D perhaps matches TRBD2 (6 bases). V lost 0 bases and J 0 bases, leaving 12 bases between the germline ends. The CDR3 has 15 amino acids. CDR1 is DFQATT, CDR2 SNEGSKA, per germline (reference sequence). CDR3 amino acids: CSARETAGSSYEQYF. The DNA of the CDR3 is TGCAGTGCTAGAGAGACGGCGGGGAGCTCCTACGAGCAGTACTTC.

This clonotype has more than one count but fewer than ten. The chain combines TRBV28 with TRBJ2-6, with D perhaps TRBD1 or TRBD2 (6 bases each). Per germline, CDR1 MDHEN and CDR2 SYDVKM. The CDR3 extends over 16 amino acids. Trimming stripped 4 bases from V and 3 bases from J, with 13 bases between. The CDR3 loop reads CASSWPGGYGANVLTF. CDR3 DNA sequence: TGTGCCAGCAGTTGGCCCGGGGGCTATGGGGCCAACGTCCTGACTTTC. The full variable domain, with the rest looked up from reference TRBV28 and TRBJ2-6, is DVKVTQSSRYLVKRTGEKVFLECVQDMDHENMFWYRQDPGLGLRLIYFSYDVKMKEKGDIPEGYSVSREKKERFSLILESASTNQTSMYLCASSWPGGYGANVLTFGAGSRLTVL.

This clonotype was picked up a small number of times. The germline gene is not matched at one end of the junction; a read error may be the cause. The rearrangement joins TRBV29-1 to TRBJ2-3; 9 nucleotides align to TRBD2. The CDR3 totals 16 residues. Germline assignment: CDR1 SQVTM and CDR2 ANQGSEA. CDR3 DNA: TGCAGCGTTGAAAGTGCGGAGCGGGGGGCCACAAATACGCAGTATTTT. Protein product: CSVESAERGATNTQYF.

This clonotype has more than one count but fewer than ten. V gene TRBV28 combines with J gene TRBJ2-7, with D perhaps being TRBD1 or TRBD2 (5 bases each). The CDR3 extends over 17 amino acids. V was pared by 3 bases and J by 4 bases, with 22 bases between. CDR1 and CDR2 from the germline V gene are MDHEN and SYDVKM. The CDR3 coding sequence is TGTGCCAGCAGTTTTAGGGAGCCAGGGCCTATGTGGTACGAGCAGTACTTC. This gives the protein CASSFREPGPMWYEQYF.